This T cell receptor (beta chain) was sequenced during a study of T-cell reconstitution after alpha-beta-depleted transplantation in children. For TCRbeta, the library was prepared with unique molecular identifiers. TCRdb re-called the PCR reads with MiXCR, one entry per CDR3 protein. The table has about 97,000 distinct CDR3 sequences, 7.5% to 9.5% seen once; the top ten hold about 15%. The V segment lost 5 bases and the J segment 5 bases; nucleotides outside the gene matches: 6. This CDR3 has 14 residues. Per germline, CDR1 SGHTA and CDR2 FQGNSA. The TCR sequence derives from a boy aged 2 to 9 with acute lymphoblastic leukemia, due to receive a stem cell transplant. The V and J genes are TRBV7-2 and TRBJ2-3; TRBD2 aligns across 8 bases. Source: PBMCs, taken before TCRalphabeta/CD19-depleted stem cell transplant. The CDR3 DNA follows: TGTGCCAGCAGCCCTGAGCGGGGGATAGATACGCAGTATTTT. Residues: CASSPERGIDTQYF.